The 22 T cell receptor beta chains below come from one sample, sequenced in a study of T-cell reconstitution after alpha-beta-depleted transplantation in children. A TCRbeta library incorporating unique molecular identifiers was prepared. One entry per CDR3 protein results from TCRdb running MiXCR on the PCR reads. The sample has 550,000 to 600,000 distinct CDR3 sequences, 23% seen once. The specimen was PBMCs, mostly from graft donor cells, collected 360 days after TCRalphabeta/CD19-depleted stem cell transplant. The receptor set was obtained from a boy younger than two who had a stem cell transplant for acute myeloid leukemia, so the T cells may come from the graft donor.

This clonotype showed up many times. V usage is TRBV5-5 and J usage is TRBJ2-5, with 10 positions matching TRBD1. Trimming took 0 bases from V and 4 from J; bases not matched to a gene: 3. The CDR3 is 15 amino acids. The germline V gene has CDR1 SGHKS and CDR2 YYEKEE (reference sequence). Here the CDR3 reads CASSLGGQGRETQYF. DNA of the CDR3: TGTGCCAGCAGCTTGGGGGGACAGGGGAGAGAGACCCAGTACTTC.

The J gene is TRBJ2-1, the V gene TRBV19, with D perhaps matching TRBD2 (5 bases). This CDR3 is 13 amino acids long. The germline V gene encodes CDR1 LNHDA and CDR2 SQIVND (reference sequence). V lost 1 base, J lost 10 bases, and 11 bases lay in between. The CDR3, as DNA: TGTGCCAGTAGTATAGGAGGGAATCCCGAGCAGTTCTTC. The encoded protein is CASSIGGNPEQFF. Full variable domain (missing parts from reference TRBV19 and TRBJ2-1): DGGITQSPKYLFRKEGQNVTLSCEQNLNHDAMYWYRQDPGQGLRLIYYSQIVNDFQKGDIAEGYSVSREKKESFPLTVTSAQKNPTAFYLCASSIGGNPEQFFGPGTRLTVL.

The chain is built from TRBV10-2 and TRBJ2-2; the match to TRBD2 covers 11 bases. Germline assignment: CDR1 WSHSY and CDR2 SAAADI. The CDR3 consists of 14 residues. V trimming: 9 bases; J trimming: 5 bases; junction bases outside the gene matches: 5. The CDR3 DNA follows: TGCGCCAGTAGCGGGGGGGCCGAAACCGGGGAGCTGTTTTTT. Translation: CASSGGAETGELFF.

This clonotype was picked up a small number of times. The chain employs TRBV20-1 and TRBJ2-5; 8 bases line up with TRBD2. Germline CDR1 is DFQATT and CDR2 is SNEGSKA (reference sequence). V lost 4 bases to trimming and J lost 4 bases; unmatched junction nucleotides: 11. The CDR3 covers 15 residues. CDR3: CSATTGTRVRETQYF. In DNA, the CDR3 is TGCAGTGCTACCACCGGGACTAGGGTTAGAGAGACCCAGTACTTC.

This clonotype came up a few times. The chain recombines TRBV11-2 with TRBJ2-3; TRBD1 might be the D (6 bases). V gave up 3 bases and J gave up 13 bases, with 17 bases separating them. CDR1 SGHAT and CDR2 FQNNGV come from the germline V gene. CDR3 size: 13 residues. Written as DNA, the CDR3 is TGTGCCAGCAGCTTCCAGGGGTTTGCGGGCAAGTATTTT. It translates to CASSFQGFAGKYF.

V is TRBV20-1 and J is TRBJ2-2; TRBD1 matches at 7 bases. The CDR3 sequence is 14 residues long. J gave up 0 bases and V 6 bases, and 4 bases lay outside the gene matches. Per germline, CDR1 DFQATT and CDR2 SNEGSKA (reference sequence). This CDR3 reads CSALGQANTGELFF. The CDR3 DNA sequence: TGCAGTGCCCTAGGACAGGCGAACACCGGGGAGCTGTTTTTT.

This clonotype was recorded many times. The gene calls are TRBV25-1 and TRBJ2-1; D may be TRBD1 (6 bases). The CDR3 sequence is 14 residues long. V dropped 2 bases and J dropped 4 bases, with 9 bases sitting between them. Germline CDR1 MGHDK, CDR2 SYGVNS. The CDR3 protein is CASSEPGQYNEQFF. The DNA of the CDR3 is TGTGCCAGCAGTGAACCGGGACAATACAATGAGCAGTTCTTC. Looking up the rest from reference TRBV25-1 and TRBJ2-1 gives the full variable domain: EADIYQTPRYLVIGTGKKITLECSQTMGHDKMYWYQQDPGMELHLIHYSYGVNSTEKGDLSSESTVSRIRTEHFPLTLESARPSHTSQYLCASSEPGQYNEQFFGPGTRLTVL.

This clonotype was seen at least ten times. The chain couples TRBV21-1 to TRBJ2-1; the table's D gene call, TRBD1, was not cross checked with the DNA. TRBV21-1 is a documented pseudogene. The CDR3 is 18 amino acids. For the CDR3, the DNA is TGTGCCAGCAGCAGATCCGCCCTGACAGGTTGGACTTACAATGAGCAGTTCTTC. Translation: CASSRSALTGWTYNEQFF.

In this sample, this clonotype turned up a few times. J is TRBJ2-5 and V is TRBV13; weak D call: TRBD2 (6 bases). Germline V CDR1 and CDR2: PRHDT, FYEKMQ (reference sequence). The CDR3 has 14 amino acids. The ends were cut back, 1 base at V and 5 bases at J, with 11 bases in the middle. The CDR3 spells CASSLAGDPETQYF. The CDR3 DNA sequence: TGTGCCAGCAGCTTAGCGGGGGATCCGGAGACCCAGTACTTC.

In this sample, this clonotype turned up many times. The genes are TRBV29-1 and TRBJ1-4; D not certain. The V end lost 0 bases, the J end lost 12 bases, and 11 bases lay between the germline ends. This CDR3 has 12 amino acids. Germline CDR1 SQVTM, CDR2 ANQGSEA. CDR3 coding DNA: TGCAGCGTTGAAGACCCGGGCGGGGAACTGTTTTTT. This encodes CSVEDPGGELFF.

The table lists this clonotype with many counts. The genes are TRBV9 and TRBJ2-3, with D possibly being TRBD1 or TRBD2 (6 bases each). The CDR3 sequence is 16 residues long. CDR1 SGDLS and CDR2 YYNGEE come from the germline V gene. The V gene lost 4 bases and the J gene lost 2 bases, with 17 bases spanning the gap. The CDR3 loop reads CASSRLGGIVTDTQYF. CDR3 coding DNA: TGTGCCAGCAGCAGACTCGGGGGCATCGTCACAGATACGCAGTATTTT. Together with reference TRBV9 and TRBJ2-3, the CDR3 gives the full variable domain: DSGVTQTPKHLITATGQRVTLRCSPRSGDLSVYWYQQSLDQGLQFLIQYYNGEERAKGNILERFSAQQFPDLHSELNLSSLELGDSALYFCASSRLGGIVTDTQYFGPGTRLTVL.

A few counts support this clonotype. J is TRBJ2-2 and V is TRBV5-5; perhaps D is TRBD1 or TRBD2 (5 bases each). This CDR3 spans 16 amino acids. CDR1 SGHKS and CDR2 YYEKEE come from the germline V gene (reference sequence). Trimming stripped 4 bases from V and 5 bases from J, with 18 bases between. CDR3 in DNA: TGTGCCAGCAGCCTATCCGGGACCCCGTCTACCGGGGAGCTGTTTTTT. The encoded protein is CASSLSGTPSTGELFF.

This chain uses TRBV20-1 with TRBJ2-5; TRBD2 aligns across 10 bases. In germline, CDR1 is DFQATT, CDR2 SNEGSKA (reference sequence). The length of the CDR3 is 16 residues. The junction had 9 bases not matched to a gene; V was cut back by 3 bases and J by 2 bases. The CDR3: CSASRQRGGRQETQYF. CDR3 coding DNA: TGCAGTGCTAGTCGGCAGCGGGGGGGCAGGCAAGAGACCCAGTACTTC.

This clonotype came up a few times. The chain recombines TRBV7-2 with TRBJ2-5, with D possibly matching TRBD2 (7 bases). The V gene lost 6 bases and the J gene lost 5 bases, with 13 bases spanning the gap. Per germline, CDR1 SGHTA and CDR2 FQGNSA. This CDR3 has 13 amino acids. DNA of the CDR3: TGTGCCAGCAGACTACAGGGAGGGGAGACCCAGTACTTC. Its protein is CASRLQGGETQYF.

V is TRBV6-1 and J is TRBJ2-5; D might be TRBD1 or TRBD2, each matching 5 bases. The V gene lost 6 bases and the J gene lost 5 bases, with 28 bases spanning the gap. This CDR3 region has 18 residues. Looked up from germline, CDR1 is MNHNS and CDR2 is SASEGT. In DNA form, the CDR3 reads TGTGCCAGCAGCAAGGGGAGAACGACAGTCCGTTCAGTGGAGACCCAGTACTTC. Protein sequence: CASSKGRTTVRSVETQYF.

The chain couples TRBV11-3 to TRBJ2-4; D not resolved. The CDR3 extends over 14 amino acids. V gave up 0 bases and J gave up 5 bases, with 8 bases separating them. Germline CDR1 and CDR2: SGHNT and YENEEA. In DNA form, the CDR3 reads TGTGCCAGCAGCTTAGAGGCCTGGGAAAACATTCAGTACTTC. Translated, it gives CASSLEAWENIQYF.

This clonotype was found many times. V usage is TRBV5-5 and J usage is TRBJ1-1, with 10 positions matching TRBD1. Losses at the gene ends were 3 bases for V and 5 bases for J; bases not matched to a gene: 7. The CDR3 loop spans 15 amino acids. Looked up from germline, CDR1 is SGHKS and CDR2 is YYEKEE (reference sequence). Here the CDR3 reads CASSSDGQGGTEAFF. CDR3 DNA sequence: TGTGCCAGCAGCTCGGACGGACAGGGGGGGACTGAAGCTTTCTTT. The full variable domain, in which reference TRBV5-5 and TRBJ1-1 provide the parts outside the CDR3, is DAGVTQSPTHLIKTRGQQVTLRCSPISGHKSVSWYQQVLGQGPQFIFQYYEKEERGRGNFPDRFSARQFPNYSSELNVNALLLGDSALYLCASSSDGQGGTEAFFGQGTRLTVV.

This clonotype was observed a handful of times. J is TRBJ2-1 and V is TRBV6-2 or TRBV6-3; D not resolved. The CDR3 totals 13 residues. Per germline, CDR1 MNHEY and CDR2 SVGEGT. Trimming cost V 6 bases and J 6 bases, with 12 bases left between them. CDR3 loop: CASSKETTNEQFF. The CDR3 nucleotides read TGTGCCAGCAGCAAGGAGACGACCAATGAGCAGTTCTTC.

The table lists this clonotype with a few counts. The chain couples TRBV20-1 to TRBJ2-7; weak D call: TRBD1 (6 bases). The CDR3 runs to 15 residues. Trimming cost V 4 bases and J 0 bases, with 16 bases left between them. The germline V gene encodes CDR1 DFQATT and CDR2 SNEGSKA (reference sequence). The CDR3 spells CSANPRGTLSYEQYV. CDR3 coding DNA: TGCAGTGCTAACCCAAGGGGGACCCTCTCCTACGAGCAGTACGTC.

The V gene is TRBV6-1, the J gene TRBJ2-6; tentatively, D is TRBD1 (6 bases). This CDR3 has 18 amino acids. CDR1 MNHNS and CDR2 SASEGT come from the germline V gene. Trimming took 8 bases from V and 1 from J, leaving 21 bases between them. The CDR3 bases are TGTGCCAGCCGACAGGTACGGTCCCCGACTTCTGGGGCCAACGTCCTGACTTTC. Translation gives CASRQVRSPTSGANVLTF.

The sample holds a few counts of this clonotype. The chain is built from TRBV15 and TRBJ2-7; D might be TRBD1 (6 bases). Germline CDR1 LNHNV, CDR2 YYDKDF (reference sequence). The CDR3 runs 16 residues. Between the trimmed V and J ends, which lost 7 bases and 1 base, there was a span of 20 bases. The CDR3 is CATTTIGTTDSYEQYV. The DNA for the CDR3 is TGTGCCACCACCACCATAGGGACAACGGATTCCTACGAGCAGTACGTC.

This CDR3 is CASGPHGDRSYGYTF. The CDR3, as DNA: TGTGCTAGTGGCCCCCATGGAGACCGTAGTTATGGCTACACCTTC. The chain carries TRBV12-5 and TRBJ1-2, with D unclear. The CDR3 runs 15 residues. V gave up 6 bases and J gave up 5 bases, with 19 bases separating them. Germline V lookup: CDR1 LGHNT, CDR2 FRNRAP.